The T cell receptor beta chain described here comes from a study of blood T cell repertoires in COVID-19. Study background: T cells, B-cell-depleted T cells, or PBMCs provided the cDNA or gDNA that served as material.

CDR1 is SGHNT, CDR2 YYREEE, per germline (reference sequence). CDR3 length: 13 amino acids. V shed 3 bases and J shed 5 bases, with 12 bases lying between them. This clone was seen a few times. Profiled with immunoSEQ multiplex PCR; TCRdb holds only in-frame clones, not every one. This sample has hundreds of thousands of clones, with almost 85% found just once. The source is a man aged 50-59 years with active or convalescent COVID-19. This chain links TRBV5-4 with TRBJ2-7; tentative D call: TRBD2 (6 bases). Sequencing was performed on peripheral blood. CDR3 loop: CASSSKTSNEQYF. The CDR3 nucleotides are TGTGCCAGCAGCTCGAAGACTAGTAACGAGCAGTACTTC.